These 23 T cell receptor beta chains were all obtained from the same sample, sequenced in a study of regulatory T cells in long-lasting Graves disease. With iRepertoire HTBI primers and Arm-PCR of CDR3 regions, TCR beta libraries were built. TCRdb called the multiplex PCR reads again in MiXCR, with one record for every CDR3 protein. The data hold approximately 480,000 distinct CDR3 sequences, with 15% to 20% observed a single time. Time point indicated: newly diagnosed GD, antithyroid drugs for less than 3 months. PBMC RNA served as the TCR library source. In addition, the sample was reused for a study of T cells in Graves' hyperthyroidism and ophthalmopathy.

The sequencing used peripheral blood mononuclear cells (PBMCs), collected at new diagnosis, from a patient treated with antithyroid drugs. The origin of the receptors is a middle-aged man with Graves disease.

The chain has TRBV7-8 and TRBJ2-5; D may be TRBD1 (6 bases). CDR1 and CDR2 from the germline V gene are SGHVS and FQNEAQ. This CDR3 spans 14 amino acids. Trimming removed 6 bases at V and 1 base at J, with 12 bases between. For the CDR3, the DNA is TGTGCCAGCAGACCCGGGACATTCCAAGAGACCCAGTACTTC. Translation gives CASRPGTFQETQYF.

The sample holds many counts of this clonotype. The chain joins TRBV2 to TRBJ2-3; 7 bases map to TRBD1. Per the germline V gene, CDR1 is SNHLY and CDR2 is FYNNEI. The V and J ends lost 5 bases and 15 bases, in that order; junction bases with no gene match: 14. CDR3 length: 13 amino acids. The CDR3 protein is CASSSYSTGRLYF. The CDR3 nucleotides read TGTGCCAGCAGTTCATACTCGACAGGGCGTCTATATTTT. The full variable domain, with the rest looked up from reference TRBV2 and TRBJ2-3, is EPEVTQTPSHQVTQMGQEVILRCVPISNHLYFYWYRQILGQKVEFLVSFYNNEISEKSEIFDDQFSVERPDGSNFTLKIRSTKLEDSAMYFCASSSYSTGRLYFGPGTRLTVL.

With regard to this clonotype: Compared with germline, one end of the junction differs, possibly owing to a read error. The V call is TRBV2, the J call TRBJ2-7; D is possibly TRBD1 or TRBD2 (6 bases each). The V gene's germline CDR1 is SNHLY and CDR2 FYNNEI. The CDR3 is 13 amino acids. CDR3 amino acids: CASSPGGPYEQHF. Written as DNA, the CDR3 is TGTGCCAGCAGTCCCGGGGGCCCCTACGAGCAGCACTTC.

This clonotype was recorded many times. The chain is built from TRBV20-1 and TRBJ2-5; TRBD1 might be the D (5 bases). CDR1 is DFQATT, CDR2 SNEGSKA, per germline (reference sequence). V was clipped by 5 bases and J by 2 bases, with 24 bases between them. The CDR3 sequence is 17 residues long. CDR3 nucleotide sequence: TGCAGTGCTCTACCAATACCGGGCAGGGATCAGCAAGAGACCCAGTACTTC. Translating gives CSALPIPGRDQQETQYF.

The V and J genes are TRBV20-1 and TRBJ1-6, with 7 bases matching TRBD1. V was clipped by 4 bases and J by 1 base; unmatched bases: 7. The CDR3 is 16 amino acids. Germline V gene data show CDR1 as DFQATT and CDR2 as SNEGSKA (reference sequence). This CDR3 is CSAKDRLGSYNSPLHF. CDR3 nucleotide sequence: TGCAGTGCTAAGGACAGGCTGGGGTCCTATAATTCACCCCTCCACTTT.

This clonotype was seen many times. This chain joins TRBV18 and TRBJ1-4; D is perhaps TRBD1 (6 bases). The CDR3 sequence is 14 residues long. Per germline, CDR1 KGHSH and CDR2 LQKENI. V lost 6 bases to trimming and J lost 5 bases, with 13 bases between them. The CDR3 region has the DNA TGTGCCAGCTCCCGGGACAACTTGAATGAAAAACTGTTTTTT. This translates into CASSRDNLNEKLFF.

In this sample, this clonotype turned up many times. The CDR3 loop reads CSAREQGGGNQPQHF. In nucleotides, the CDR3 is TGCAGTGCTAGAGAACAGGGCGGGGGCAATCAGCCCCAGCATTTT. The V gene is TRBV20-1, the J gene TRBJ1-5, with a weak D call TRBD1 (6 bases). Germline CDR1 DFQATT, CDR2 SNEGSKA (reference sequence). This CDR3 is 15 amino acids long. V was cut by 0 bases and J by 2 bases, with 11 bases left in between.

The rearrangement uses TRBV9 and TRBJ2-5; weak D call: TRBD1 (6 bases). Germline V lookup: CDR1 SGDLS, CDR2 YYNGEE. The V gene lost 0 bases and the J gene lost 4 bases, with 13 bases spanning the gap. The CDR3 contains 15 residues. The DNA for the CDR3 is TGTGCCAGCAGCGTAGCTACAGGGTGGGGAGAGACCCAGTACTTC. This encodes CASSVATGWGETQYF. The variable domain in full, completed from reference TRBV9 and TRBJ2-5, reads DSGVTQTPKHLITATGQRVTLRCSPRSGDLSVYWYQQSLDQGLQFLIQYYNGEERAKGNILERFSAQQFPDLHSELNLSSLELGDSALYFCASSVATGWGETQYFGPGTRLLVL.

The sample holds a few counts of this clonotype. The chain combines TRBV4-1 with TRBJ2-6, with 12 bases that match TRBD1. Germline values: CDR1 MGHRA, CDR2 YSYEKL. The CDR3 consists of 20 residues. Trimming cost V 0 bases and J 0 bases; bases outside gene matches: 6. CDR3 loop: CASSQERDRGLSSGANVLTF. The CDR3, as DNA: TGCGCCAGCAGCCAAGAGCGGGACAGGGGGCTAAGCTCTGGGGCCAACGTCCTGACTTTC.

This chain uses TRBV10-3 with TRBJ2-5, with D unresolved. This CDR3 has 14 residues. CDR1 and CDR2 (germline): ENHRY, SYGVKD. Deletions cut 0 bases from V and 2 bases from J, with 7 bases between. CDR3 in DNA: TGTGCCATCAGTGAGTCGAACAGACAAGAGACCCAGTACTTC. As protein: CAISESNRQETQYF.

This clonotype was found many times. DNA of the CDR3: TGTGCCAGCAGTTACCGGGACAGGGTTGATACGCAGTATTTT. Translated: CASSYRDRVDTQYF. The chain is built from TRBV28 and TRBJ2-3; 9 bases agree with TRBD1. The CDR3 runs to 14 residues. The trim removed 4 bases at V and 6 bases at J, leaving 5 bases unmatched. CDR1 is MDHEN and CDR2 is SYDVKM in the germline V gene.

This clonotype has ten or more counts. The chain links TRBV7-9 to TRBJ2-7; TRBD2 aligns across 9 bases. CDR3 length equals 18 residues. Germline CDR1 and CDR2: SEHNR and FQNEAQ (reference sequence). Trimming at V came to 1 base and at J to 4 bases, leaving 14 bases not matched to a gene. The CDR3 here is CASSLVDSVGGRAYEQYF. The CDR3 DNA follows: TGTGCCAGCAGCTTAGTTGACTCCGTAGGCGGGAGGGCTTACGAGCAGTACTTC.

The rearrangement uses TRBV20-1 and TRBJ2-5, with a weak D call TRBD2 (6 bases). The germline gives CDR1 DFQATT, CDR2 SNEGSKA (reference sequence). V was cut by 6 bases and J by 3 bases, with 20 bases left in between. This CDR3 comprises 15 residues. In DNA form, the CDR3 reads TGCAGTGCCCCAGTGCGGGGTGGGATCGAAGAGACCCAGTACTTC. Protein: CSAPVRGGIEETQYF.

This clonotype was found many times. The V and J genes are TRBV6-1 and TRBJ2-5; TRBD2 matches at 10 bases. The CDR3 runs to 16 residues. CDR1 and CDR2 (germline): MNHNS, SASEGT. The V segment lost 5 bases and the J segment 5 bases; nucleotides outside the gene matches: 11. The CDR3 here is CASSPRSSGSRETQYF. CDR3 in DNA: TGTGCCAGCAGTCCCCGGTCTAGCGGGAGTCGGGAGACCCAGTACTTC.

The V call is TRBV7-9, the J call TRBJ2-2; 8 bases agree with TRBD1. Germline assignment: CDR1 SEHNR and CDR2 FQNEAQ (reference sequence). V shed 5 bases, J shed 1 base, and the junction held 9 bases outside the gene matches. There are 17 residues in the CDR3. CDR3 amino acids: CASSPGTGTLNTGELFF. CDR3 in DNA: TGTGCCAGCAGCCCAGGGACAGGTACCCTGAACACCGGGGAGCTGTTTTTT.

The CDR3 DNA sequence: TGCGCCAGCAGCAGCCGCCGGGGAGAGACCCAGTACTTC. Protein sequence: CASSSRRGETQYF. This chain uses TRBV5-1 with TRBJ2-5; possible D gene TRBD2, 5 bases. CDR1 is SGHRS, CDR2 YFSETQ, per germline. V shed 4 bases and J shed 4 bases, with 11 bases lying between them. The CDR3 spans 13 residues.

This clonotype was seen many times. The chain recombines TRBV6-2 or TRBV6-3 with TRBJ2-1, with D perhaps matching TRBD1 (5 bases). The CDR3 sequence is 11 residues long. Germline V gene lookup returns CDR1 MNHEY and CDR2 SVGEGT. V was shortened by 4 bases and J by 11 bases, with 9 bases between the two germline ends. The CDR3 region has the DNA TGTGCCAGCAGTTTAGACAGAAAGCAGTTCTTC. Its protein is CASSLDRKQFF.

The chain carries TRBV6-1 and TRBJ1-5; 8 bases are a match to TRBD1. The CDR3 extends over 15 amino acids. J lost 3 bases, V lost 6 bases, and 7 bases had no gene match. The germline V gene has CDR1 MNHNS and CDR2 SASEGT. CDR3 residues: CASRDGQGINQPQHF. In DNA form, the CDR3 reads TGTGCCAGCAGAGACGGACAGGGAATCAATCAGCCCCAGCATTTT.

In this sample, this clonotype turned up many times. The chain combines TRBV7-8 with TRBJ2-5, with TRBD2 matching over 7 bases. The CDR3 has 14 residues. V trimming: 7 bases; J trimming: 1 base; junction bases outside the gene matches: 6. Germline V lookup: CDR1 SGHVS, CDR2 FQNEAQ. The CDR3 reads CASTRGRAQETQYF. The DNA for the CDR3 is TGTGCCAGCACTCGTGGGAGGGCCCAAGAGACCCAGTACTTC.

This clonotype was seen ten or more times. The chain employs TRBV5-1 and TRBJ2-2; 7 bases agree with TRBD2. This CDR3 comprises 15 residues. CDR1 SGHRS and CDR2 YFSETQ come from the germline V gene. The ends lost 1 base at V and 2 bases at J; junction bases unmatched: 2. CDR3 protein: CASSLTAGNTGELFF. As DNA, the CDR3 is TGCGCCAGCAGCTTGACAGCGGGAAACACCGGGGAGCTGTTTTTT.

This clonotype has ten or more counts. This sequence joins TRBV24-1 and TRBJ2-5, with a possible D match to TRBD2 (6 bases). The V end lost 3 bases, the J end lost 5 bases, and 15 bases lay between the germline ends. The germline V gene encodes CDR1 KGHDR and CDR2 SFDVKD. The CDR3 has 15 residues. The DNA of the CDR3 is TGTGCCACCAGTGATCCGACTAGTGAAAAGGAGACCCAGTACTTC. Its translation: CATSDPTSEKETQYF.

The V call is TRBV7-2, the J call TRBJ2-4; 10 positions match TRBD2. V gave up 2 bases and J gave up 13 bases; unmatched junction bases: 23. Germline assignment: CDR1 SGHTA and CDR2 FQGNSA. This CDR3 spans 19 amino acids. The CDR3: CASSLLVLAGAPPRDEQYF. CDR3 bases: TGTGCCAGCAGCTTACTTGTGCTAGCGGGAGCCCCTCCGAGGGATGAGCAGTACTTC.

This clonotype occurred a few times. The chain links TRBV6-2 or TRBV6-3 to TRBJ2-1; 7 nucleotides line up with TRBD1. Per the germline V gene, CDR1 is MNHEY and CDR2 is SVGEGT. This CDR3 has 15 residues. The junction had 7 bases not matched to a gene; V was cut back by 8 bases and J by 0 bases. The CDR3 loop reads CASPRGTPSYNEQFF. CDR3 DNA sequence: TGTGCCAGCCCCAGGGGGACCCCCTCCTACAATGAGCAGTTCTTC.